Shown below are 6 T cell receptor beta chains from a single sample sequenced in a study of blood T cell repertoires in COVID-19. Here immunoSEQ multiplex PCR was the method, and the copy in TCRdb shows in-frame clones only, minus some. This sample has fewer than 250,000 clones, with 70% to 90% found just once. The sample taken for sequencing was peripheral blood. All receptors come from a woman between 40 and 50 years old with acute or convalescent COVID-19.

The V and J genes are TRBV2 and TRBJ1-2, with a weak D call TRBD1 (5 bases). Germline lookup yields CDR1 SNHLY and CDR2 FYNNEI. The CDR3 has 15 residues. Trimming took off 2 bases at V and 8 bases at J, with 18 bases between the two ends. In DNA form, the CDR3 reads TGTGCCAGCAGTGAAACATTGGACACCTTGGGAGGCTACACCTTC. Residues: CASSETLDTLGGYTF.

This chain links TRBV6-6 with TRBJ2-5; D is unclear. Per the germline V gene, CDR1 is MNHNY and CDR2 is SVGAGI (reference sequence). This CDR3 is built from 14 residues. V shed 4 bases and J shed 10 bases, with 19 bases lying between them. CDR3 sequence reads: CASSSPTLTRSQYF. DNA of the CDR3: TGTGCCAGCAGTTCGCCAACGCTTACGAGGAGCCAGTACTTC.

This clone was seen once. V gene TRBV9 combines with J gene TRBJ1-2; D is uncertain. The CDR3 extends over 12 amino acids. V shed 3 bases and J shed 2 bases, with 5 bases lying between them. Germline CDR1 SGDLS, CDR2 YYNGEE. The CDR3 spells CASSATNYGYTF. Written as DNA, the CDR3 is TGTGCCAGCAGCGCTACGAACTATGGCTACACCTTC.

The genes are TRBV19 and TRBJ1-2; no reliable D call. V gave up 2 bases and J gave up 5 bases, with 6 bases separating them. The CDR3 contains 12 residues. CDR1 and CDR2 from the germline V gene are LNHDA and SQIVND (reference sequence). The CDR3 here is CASSIRGYGYTF. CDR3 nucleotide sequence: TGTGCCAGTAGTATACGAGGGTATGGCTACACCTTC.

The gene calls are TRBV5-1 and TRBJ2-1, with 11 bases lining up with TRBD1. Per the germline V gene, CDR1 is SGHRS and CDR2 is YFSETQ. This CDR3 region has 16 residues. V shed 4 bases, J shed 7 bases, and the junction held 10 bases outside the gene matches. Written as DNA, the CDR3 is TGCGCCAGCAGCCTAACCGGGACAGGGGGAAGAAATGAGCAGTTCTTC. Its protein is CASSLTGTGGRNEQFF.

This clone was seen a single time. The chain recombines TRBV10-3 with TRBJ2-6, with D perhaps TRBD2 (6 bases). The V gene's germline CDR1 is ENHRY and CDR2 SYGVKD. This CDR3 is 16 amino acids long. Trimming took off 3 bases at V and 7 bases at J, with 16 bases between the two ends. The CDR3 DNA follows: TGTGCCATCAGTGATGGCGGGGATGATGGAGCCAACGTCCTGACTTTC. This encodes CAISDGGDDGANVLTF.